This T cell receptor beta chain was profiled in a study of T cells in Graves' hyperthyroidism and ophthalmopathy (dated by TCRdb to between 2018 and 2021). In terms of the full investigation: Peripheral blood was sampled at the time of initial diagnosis, prior to any treatment. An independent validation cohort of around 19 hyperthyroidism patients and some 15 patients who later progressed to ophthalmopathy tested prospective prediction of ophthalmopathy. After sampling, hyperthyroidism patients received methimazole starting at 30 mg daily, and ophthalmopathy patients received high-dose intravenous methylprednisolone. Thyroid tissue and blood T-cell repertoires from six or seven Graves' hyperthyroidism patients were also compared in the study. According to the paper, TCR Vbeta CDR3 sequencing was carried out on over 130 peripheral blood samples, which came from fewer than 50 ophthalmopathy, under 85 hyperthyroidism and roughly 17 progressor patients. To identify TCR V-J signatures that set the groups apart, the researchers used a discovery cohort of 100 patients, made up of approximately 43 with Graves' ophthalmopathy and 55 to 65 with stable Graves' hyperthyroidism. The approximately 95 discovery patients were divided at random into training and test sets in a 7:3 ratio. Results and caveats for the whole study, not just this receptor: Blood samples also contained most of the expanded thyroid clonotypes (frequency above 0.001), which suggests that blood repertoires may reflect thyroid immune responses. Sample size was not statistically predetermined, and investigators were not blinded to group allocation. A 13 V-J signature model separated ophthalmopathy from stable hyperthyroidism, with nearly 90% sensitivity and about 81% specificity in cross-validation and 80%/75% in testing. In validation, the model predicted progression to ophthalmopathy a median of roughly 6.2 months before onset, with approximately 68% sensitivity and almost 75% specificity.

In this sample, this clonotype turned up many times. The antigen this receptor binds is unknown. No much larger clonotype is one base removed from it; base qualities were not supplied. The TCR beta CDR3 regions were amplified from the RNA transcripts. The TCR CDR3 was subjected to a first round of RT-PCR using the HTBI primer set and the Qiagen OneStep RT-PCR kit. A second multiplex PCR round built the libraries, followed by size selection and purification. Sequencing of the libraries was done on an Illumina HiSeq2000 using paired-end 100 bp reads. Concerning the study's data processing: SOAPnuke was used to process the raw data, removing reads that contained adapters or uncalled bases, had a mean Phred below 15, or lacked an exact match to the constant primer or identifier. COPE v1.2.5 was used to merge high-quality paired reads, and clonotypes were defined as unique nucleotide sequences. MiTCR v1.1 was used to align clonotypes to the IMGT TRBV, TRBD and TRBJ reference segments. Analysis was restricted to V-J combinations with a frequency above 0.0001, which covered roughly 99% of repertoires. The TCS score was defined as F50 (clonal expansion) divided by E x V (chaos), with BLOSUM62-based TCRdist calculated between CDR3 peptides within each V-J. Welch's t-statistics and random forest reduced 500 to 550 V-J features to about 13, which were used in a naive Bayes classifier (R e1071). TCRdb cleaned the public reads at Q25 with fastp, built clones with MiXCR and kept in-frame beta chains. Rows are combined by CDR3 protein, so each entry shows the most common genes and DNA. TCRdb assigned the V and J calls; the authors' analysis was not used. This sample gives about 400,000 distinct CDR3 sequences in total; around an eighth of them show up just once. The ten largest clones capture around 30% of the sample.

CDR1 is given as SGHVS and CDR2 as FQNEAQ, both from the germline V gene. Trimming removed 1 base from V and 8 bases from J; the gene matches leave 16 bases unexplained. From cysteine to phenylalanine, the CDR3 is 18 amino acids long. Just the 54-base CDR3 DNA is kept, in frame starting at base 1. Ophthalmopathy patients had moderately to severely active disease, Clinical Activity Score of at least 3, NOSPECS grade of at least 4, and duration under 3 months. Any patient with an uncontrolled infection, another autoimmune disease, pregnancy or lactation was excluded. Diagnoses relied on clinical symptoms, serum thyroxine and TRAb, thyroid ultrasound and orbital computed tomography. Ficoll-Paque density gradient centrifugation was used to isolate PBMCs from about 10 ml of fresh peripheral blood. Trizol reagent was used to extract total RNA, and RNA quality was then checked on an Agilent 2100 Bioanalyzer.

Material for sequencing was blood. The rearranged chain carries TRBV7-8 and TRBJ2-1, with 8 bases aligning to TRBD2. The clonotype comes from a man aged 45 to 65 with Graves' ophthalmopathy. The CDR3: CASSLVGATSEGTYEQFF. The bases are TGTGCCAGCAGCTTAGTAGGGGCGACTAGCGAGGGAACATATGAGCAGTTCTTC. When the CDR3 is completed using the reference TRBV7-8 and TRBJ2-1 genes on either side, the full variable domain is GAGVSQSPRYKVAKRGQDVALRCDPISGHVSLFWYQQALGQGPEFLTYFQNEAQLDKSGLPSDRFFAERPEGSVSTLKIQRTQQEDSAVYLCASSLVGATSEGTYEQFFGPGTRLTVL.